This paragraph reports one T cell receptor (beta chain). As processed by the authors: Amplification from reference gene primers served as the basis for estimated nucleated cell counts. Sequencing was performed with immunoSEQ multiplex PCR; in TCRdb, only in-frame clones are kept and a portion is missing. The V and J calls and the clone size are those of that table, but D and trimming were determined from the DNA. The table lists some 120,000 clones, about 86% of them singletons. These data come from a study of blood T cell repertoires in COVID-19. In the study overall: Sample material is recorded as cDNA or gDNA derived from T cells, B-cell-depleted T cells, or PBMCs.

This CDR3 has 13 amino acids. The ends were cut back, 7 bases at V and 0 bases at J, with 10 bases in the middle. The germline CDR1 and CDR2 sequences are MNHNY and SVGAGI (reference sequence). This chain links TRBV6-6 with TRBJ2-7, with a weak D call TRBD1 (5 bases). The sequenced material came from peripheral blood. The TCR comes from a woman in her 50s with acute or convalescent COVID-19. In DNA, the CDR3 is TGTGCCAGCACAGGGCAGAGCTCCTACGAGCAGTACTTC. Amino acids: CASTGQSSYEQYF.